What follows are 12 T cell receptor beta chains derived from one specimen sequenced in a study of CD8+CD57+ T cells in acquired aplastic anemia. According to the study, genomic DNA was the template for TCR beta VDJ and CDR3 profiling. MiXCR, applied by TCRdb to the reads, yields one record per CDR3 protein. The sample yields some 280,000 distinct CDR3 sequences, 56% seen once. The specimen was sorted CD4+, CD8+, or CD8+CD57+ T cells (not recorded which) from PBMCs. Source of these receptors: a human donor with severe aplastic anemia or a healthy control (not recorded which).

This clonotype was seen repeatedly, ten times or more. This CDR3 reads CASSSPGQNTEAFF. CDR3 DNA sequence: TGTGCCAGCAGCTCACCGGGACAGAACACTGAAGCTTTCTTT. The chain links TRBV5-6 to TRBJ1-1; weak D call: TRBD1 (6 bases). Per the germline V gene, CDR1 is SGHDT and CDR2 is YYEEEE. The germline V and J ends were trimmed by 3 bases and 1 base, with 10 bases remaining between them. The CDR3 totals 14 residues.

This clonotype was counted a few times. The chain joins TRBV6-5 to TRBJ2-3; weak D call: TRBD1 (6 bases). V gave up 5 bases and J gave up 1 base, with 13 bases separating them. The CDR3 extends over 15 amino acids. CDR1 MNHEY and CDR2 SVGAGI come from the germline V gene. In nucleotides, the CDR3 is TGTGCCAGCAGTGACAGGCCGGCGGGCACAGATACGCAGTATTTT. Translating it yields CASSDRPAGTDTQYF.

This clonotype was found many times. This sequence joins TRBV5-1 and TRBJ2-5; TRBD2 matches 9 bases. The CDR3 runs 15 residues. J lost 1 base, V lost 3 bases, and 4 bases had no gene match. The V gene's germline CDR1 is SGHRS and CDR2 YFSETQ. The CDR3 DNA reads TGCGCCAGCAGCTCGGCGGGGGGGAGCCAAGAGACCCAGTACTTC. Translation: CASSSAGGSQETQYF.

Comment on this clonotype: A much larger clone lies one base from this, so it may be a read error. In this CDR3 the conserved last residue, phenylalanine or tryptophan, is missing, so a read error is likely. The chain joins TRBV7-9 to TRBJ1-1; D remains ambiguous. The CDR3 loop spans 12 amino acids. Germline CDR1 reads SEHNR; CDR2 reads FQNEAQ (reference sequence). V gave up 5 bases and J gave up 1 base, with 5 bases separating them. The CDR3 sequence: CASSRKNTEAFS. CDR3 nucleotides: TGTGCCAGCAGCCGAAAGAACACTGAAGCTTTCTCT.

CDR3 loop: CASSIGGGAKNIQYF. The CDR3 nucleotides are TGTGCCAGTAGTATTGGGGGAGGGGCCAAAAACATTCAGTACTTC. This sequence joins TRBV19 and TRBJ2-4; 7 positions agree with TRBD2. Unmatched junction bases numbered 3, after V lost 3 bases and J lost 1 base. The CDR3 totals 15 residues. The V gene's germline CDR1 is LNHDA and CDR2 SQIVND (reference sequence).

The chain combines TRBV10-3 with TRBJ2-7; D is undetermined. CDR1 is ENHRY and CDR2 is SYGVKD in the germline V gene. CDR3 size: 14 residues. Trimming took 4 bases from V and 1 from J, leaving 11 bases between them. CDR3 region: CAISGLGGSYEQYF. The DNA of the CDR3 is TGTGCCATCAGTGGGTTGGGCGGTTCCTACGAGCAGTACTTC.

J is TRBJ2-1 and V is TRBV10-3; D is possibly TRBD1 (5 bases). The CDR3 sequence is 13 residues long. V gave up 3 bases and J gave up 6 bases, with 9 bases separating them. The germline V gene has CDR1 ENHRY and CDR2 SYGVKD. CDR3 region: CAISDLGPNEQFF. The DNA for the CDR3 is TGTGCCATCAGTGATTTGGGGCCCAATGAGCAGTTCTTC.

This clonotype was observed many times. V gene TRBV20-1 combines with J gene TRBJ2-5; the D call may be TRBD1 or TRBD2 (5 bases each). V dropped 5 bases and J dropped 2 bases, with 15 bases sitting between them. The V gene's germline CDR1 is DFQATT and CDR2 SNEGSKA (reference sequence). The length of the CDR3 is 14 residues. CDR3 DNA: TGCAGTGCTCGACCGGGGCTATTACAAGAGACCCAGTACTTC. Amino acid sequence: CSARPGLLQETQYF.

The V and J genes are TRBV2 and TRBJ1-2, with 7 bases identical to TRBD1. This CDR3 spans 13 amino acids. Trimming removed 7 bases from V and 8 bases from J; junction bases left unmatched: 10. The germline CDR1 and CDR2 sequences are SNHLY and FYNNEI. The CDR3 coding sequence is TGTGCCAGCAAACCGACAGGGATTGAGGGCTACACCTTC. Encoded protein: CASKPTGIEGYTF.

This rearrangement joins TRBV29-1 to TRBJ2-1; 8 positions agree with TRBD2. CDR1 and CDR2 (germline): SQVTM, ANQGSEA. J was trimmed by 4 bases and V by 2 bases; bases with no gene match: 4. This CDR3 has 14 amino acids. The CDR3 here is CSVEWRGAYNEQFF. The CDR3 DNA reads as TGCAGCGTTGAATGGCGGGGGGCTTACAATGAGCAGTTCTTC.

This chain connects TRBV29-1 to TRBJ2-1; TRBD1 is a possible D gene (5 bases). V was clipped by 6 bases and J by 3 bases, with 9 bases between them. The CDR3 has 12 residues. Germline lookup yields CDR1 SQVTM and CDR2 ANQGSEA. CDR3 DNA sequence: TGCAGCGTGGACAAAATCTACAATGAGCAGTTCTTC. Its translation is CSVDKIYNEQFF.

This chain connects TRBV29-1 to TRBJ1-5; no clear D gene. Germline CDR1 is SQVTM and CDR2 is ANQGSEA. With 4 bases removed from V and 0 bases from J, the gap between germline ends came to 13 bases. There are 15 residues in the CDR3. Written as DNA, the CDR3 is TGCAGCGTTGCCAGTTCCCTCGATAGCAATCAGCCCCAGCATTTT. Translation gives CSVASSLDSNQPQHF.